A selection of T cell receptor beta chains follows, all from one sample in a study of T cells after yellow fever vaccination. TCRdb recomputed calls from the 5' RACE reads with MiXCR, one row per CDR3 protein. Found here are hundreds of thousands of distinct CDR3 sequences, approximately 13% of them singletons; the top ten hold over 12%. Sequencing was performed on PBMCs, taken on the day of the yellow fever booster vaccination. The receptors were gathered from a man aged 25-45 years who received the YFV17D yellow fever vaccine. CDR3s include the opening cysteine and the closing phenylalanine or tryptophan. D genes are given only for firm matches. Not all rows give a size; the values are once, few, many and, for expanded clones, a class.

v_gene,d_gene,abundance,j_gene,CDR3aa,CDR3nt
TRBV5-6,TRBD2,NA,TRBJ2-7,CASSLSLAGFVYEQYF,TGTGCCAGCAGCTTGTCGCTAGCGGGATTCGTCTACGAGCAGTACTTC
TRBV10-3,NA,many,TRBJ2-7,CAISEQGYEQYF,TGTGCCATCAGTGAACAGGGCTACGAGCAGTACTTC
TRBV20-1,NA,NA,TRBJ1-4,CSASRGGVNEKLFF,TGCAGTGCCTCTCGAGGGGGGGTTAATGAAAAACTGTTTTTT
TRBV18,TRBD2,few,TRBJ2-1,CASSPPVAGGPNEQFF,TGTGCCAGCTCACCACCTGTAGCGGGAGGGCCTAATGAGCAGTTCTTC
TRBV7-6,NA,few,TRBJ1-6,CASSLGGSRTPLHF,TGTGCCAGCAGCTTAGGAGGGTCGAGGACACCCCTCCACTTT
TRBV25-1,NA,NA,TRBJ2-3,CASSGLGAVGDTQYF,TGTGCCAGCAGTGGACTGGGAGCGGTGGGCGATACGCAGTATTTT
TRBV20-1,NA,NA,TRBJ2-1,CSASTFYNEQFF,TGCAGTGCTTCCACCTTCTACAATGAGCAGTTCTTC
TRBV29-1,NA,NA,TRBJ2-2,CSVEPGPGELFF,TGCAGCGTTGAACCGGGCCCCGGGGAGCTGTTTTTT
TRBV10-2,TRBD1,NA,TRBJ2-2,CASSGLQGQGAGELFF,TGCGCCAGCAGTGGCTTGCAGGGACAGGGTGCCGGGGAGCTGTTTTTT
TRBV5-1,TRBD1,NA,TRBJ2-7,CASSSRDSDSYEQYF,TGCGCCAGCAGCTCCCGGGACAGCGACTCCTACGAGCAGTACTTC
TRBV19,TRBD2,few,TRBJ2-2,CATRGGRDTGELFF,TGTGCCACTCGGGGCGGGAGAGATACCGGGGAGCTGTTTTTT
TRBV5-1,NA,few,TRBJ1-1,CASTRDRRNTEAFF,TGCGCCAGCACCCGGGACCGGCGGAACACTGAAGCTTTCTTT
TRBV14,NA,NA,TRBJ2-7,CASSTQVGSSYEQYF,TGTGCCAGCAGCACCCAGGTTGGGAGCTCCTACGAGCAGTACTTC
TRBV18,NA,many,TRBJ2-2,CASSPFKRSGTGELFF,TGTGCCAGCTCACCCTTCAAAAGGTCGGGCACCGGGGAGCTGTTTTTT
TRBV6-5,NA,NA,TRBJ2-3,CASSYSRGLSWADTQYF,TGTGCCAGCAGTTACTCAAGAGGACTCTCTTGGGCAGATACGCAGTATTTT
TRBV20-1,NA,NA,TRBJ2-3,CSARDPAGRTDTQYF,TGCAGTGCTAGAGATCCCGCCGGGCGCACAGATACGCAGTATTTT
TRBV15,TRBD1,NA,TRBJ2-2,CATSSPGQDTTGELFF,TGTGCCACCAGCAGCCCGGGACAGGATACCACCGGGGAGCTGTTTTTT
TRBV20-1,NA,many,TRBJ1-2,CSARTGTYGYTF,TGCAGTGCTAGAACAGGGACCTATGGCTACACCTTC
TRBV24-1,NA,NA,TRBJ2-7,CATSVQGSSYEQYF,TGTGCCACCAGTGTCCAGGGTAGCTCCTACGAGCAGTACTTC
TRBV20-1,NA,NA,TRBJ1-2,CSARRQGTSYGYTF,TGCAGTGCTAGAAGGCAGGGGACGAGCTATGGCTACACCTTC
TRBV6-2/TRBV6-3,NA,few,TRBJ1-5,CASMRSRTDRNQPQHF,TGTGCCAGCATGCGAAGTCGGACAGATCGCAATCAGCCCCAGCATTTT
TRBV20-1,NA,few,TRBJ1-4,CSARDQGQDNEKLFF,TGCAGTGCTAGAGATCAGGGACAAGATAATGAAAAACTGTTTTTT
TRBV20-1,NA,many,TRBJ1-1,CSARVRRAFGEAFF,TGCAGTGCTAGGGTTCGACGGGCTTTTGGTGAAGCTTTCTTT
TRBV20-1,TRBD2,NA,TRBJ2-7,CSTIDKTSATHEQYF,TGCAGTACCATCGACAAGACTAGCGCTACCCACGAGCAGTACTTC
TRBV9,NA,few,TRBJ2-5,CASSVAAGWETQYF,TGTGCCAGCAGCGTCGCGGCGGGGTGGGAGACCCAGTACTTC
TRBV7-8,NA,few,TRBJ2-5,CASSLGLWGSETQYF,TGTGCCAGCAGCTTGGGACTCTGGGGGTCAGAGACCCAGTACTTC
TRBV2,TRBD1,many,TRBJ2-5,CASKGDRVPETQYF,TGTGCCAGCAAAGGGGACAGGGTTCCAGAGACCCAGTACTTC
TRBV20-1,NA,NA,TRBJ1-1,CSARQTARPNTEAFF,TGCAGTGCCAGACAGACAGCCCGGCCGAACACTGAAGCTTTCTTT
TRBV18,NA,NA,TRBJ2-2,CASSPATGPTGELFF,TGTGCCAGCTCACCAGCGACAGGCCCCACCGGGGAGCTGTTTTTT
TRBV7-6,NA,many,TRBJ2-5,CASSLGGQKETQYF,TGTGCCAGCAGTTTAGGCGGTCAGAAAGAGACCCAGTACTTC
TRBV27,NA,NA,TRBJ2-7,CASSGAQSRAEQYF,TGTGCCAGCAGTGGGGCGCAGAGCCGGGCCGAGCAGTACTTC
TRBV27,NA,few,TRBJ2-1,CASNFARRVSYNEQFF,TGTGCCAGCAACTTTGCGAGAAGAGTTAGTTACAATGAGCAGTTCTTC
TRBV4-1,NA,few,TRBJ2-7,CASSQDAGAYEQYF,TGCGCCAGCAGCCAAGATGCAGGCGCCTACGAGCAGTACTTC
TRBV6-1,TRBD2,NA,TRBJ2-7,CASTQDTGGRWYEQYF,TGTGCCAGCACCCAGGACACTGGCGGGAGGTGGTACGAGCAGTACTTC
TRBV20-1,TRBD2,NA,TRBJ2-1,CSAQLAGGLYNEQFF,TGCAGTGCACAACTAGCGGGAGGGCTCTACAATGAGCAGTTCTTC
TRBV29-1,NA,NA,TRBJ2-7,CSVVRGRPYEQYF,TGCAGCGTTGTTAGGGGGAGGCCCTACGAGCAGTACTTC
TRBV18,NA,NA,TRBJ2-5,CASSPPMEQETQYF,TGTGCCAGCTCACCACCGATGGAGCAAGAGACCCAGTACTTC
TRBV12-3/TRBV12-4,NA,NA,TRBJ2-7,CASSLGTRRERGEQYF,TGTGCCAGCAGTTTGGGGACCCGGCGGGAAAGGGGCGAGCAGTACTTC
TRBV5-1,TRBD2,NA,TRBJ2-7,CASSIGTSGSAYEQYF,TGCGCCAGCAGCATCGGGACTAGCGGGAGTGCCTACGAGCAGTACTTC
TRBV5-1,TRBD2,NA,TRBJ2-1,CASSSRDGGGSGYEQFF,TGCGCCAGCAGCTCAAGAGATGGTGGCGGGAGTGGCTATGAGCAGTTCTTC
TRBV9,TRBD2,few,TRBJ2-7,CASSVQTGTTYEQYF,TGTGCCAGCAGCGTCCAAACCGGGACTACCTACGAGCAGTACTTC
TRBV7-9,NA,NA,TRBJ2-3,CASSTRVSDTQYF,TGTGCCAGCAGCACGAGGGTTTCAGATACGCAGTATTTT
TRBV5-1,NA,few,TRBJ2-1,CASSIDVYNEQFF,TGCGCCAGCAGCATCGACGTATACAATGAGCAGTTCTTC
TRBV29-1,NA,NA,TRBJ1-1,CSVDHRVADTEAFF,TGCAGCGTTGACCACAGGGTGGCGGACACTGAAGCTTTCTTT